Below are 16 T cell receptor beta chains sequenced from a single sample in a study of glioma-infiltrating T cells. The iRepertoire nested amplicon-rescue multiplex PCR amplified TCR alpha and beta CDR3s from RNA. In TCRdb, the multiplex PCR reads were re-called with MiXCR into one record per CDR3 protein. The sample includes approximately 90,000 distinct CDR3 sequences, under 30% of them seen just once. Material: glioma tissue, nonneoplastic brain tissue, or PBMCs (not recorded which). The receptor source for this set is a human donor with low-grade glioma or glioblastoma, undergoing nonglioma brain surgery, or in good health (not recorded which).

This clonotype was detected ten times or more. The gene calls are TRBV20-1 and TRBJ2-1; D is unresolved. The CDR3 totals 12 residues. The germline V and J ends were trimmed by 0 bases and 9 bases, with 9 bases remaining between them. Looked up from germline, CDR1 is DFQATT and CDR2 is SNEGSKA (reference sequence). The CDR3 is CSARDRSLEQFF. For the CDR3, the DNA is TGCAGTGCTAGAGATCGGAGCCTTGAGCAGTTCTTC.

The chain employs TRBV7-6 and TRBJ2-5, with D possibly being TRBD2 (6 bases). Judging by the DNA end, TRBJ2-7 fits better; the J call may be wrong. The CDR3 is made up of 19 amino acids. In germline, CDR1 is SGHVS, CDR2 FNYEAQ. CDR3 in amino acids: CASSPRRGEGPAEFYEQYF. The CDR3 DNA is TGTGCCAGCAGCCCCCGGAGGGGCGAGGGACCAGCGGAGTTCTACGAGCAGTACTTC.

J is TRBJ1-1 and V is TRBV30; 9 bases fit TRBD1. Germline V gene lookup returns CDR1 GTSNPN and CDR2 SVGIG (reference sequence). V trimming: 8 bases; J trimming: 4 bases; junction bases outside the gene matches: 11. The CDR3 spans 14 residues. The CDR3 nucleotides are TGTGCCGGTGCCGGGACAGGGTATGGCACTGAAGCTTTCTTT. Protein sequence: CAGAGTGYGTEAFF.

Points on this clonotype: A much larger clonotype is one base distant, so this may be a read error. The chain links TRBV20-1 to TRBJ2-3; D is perhaps TRBD2 (6 bases). Trimming removed 3 bases at V and 8 bases at J, with 15 bases between. The CDR3 totals 13 residues. Germline V gene lookup returns CDR1 DFQATT and CDR2 SNEGSKA (reference sequence). The CDR3 sequence: CSARLGSSGTQYF. The CDR3 region has the DNA TGCAGTGCTAGGCTCGGGAGTTCAGGTACGCAGTATTTT.

This chain joins TRBV6-2 or TRBV6-3 and TRBJ2-3; D gene unclear. This CDR3 spans 14 amino acids. CDR1 MNHEY and CDR2 SVGEGT come from the germline V gene. CDR3 residues: CVSSFNEEVHTQYF. The CDR3 bases are TGTGTTAGTAGTTTCAATGAGGAAGTCCATACGCAGTATTTT.

This clonotype was observed a few times. DNA of the CDR3: TGTGCCAGCAGCCCGGGACTACTGGCTGTCGCCTTTGAGCAGTTCTTC. This gives the protein CASSPGLLAVAFEQFF. The chain recombines TRBV7-2 with TRBJ2-1, with 7 bases matching TRBD2. This CDR3 region has 16 residues. V shed 5 bases and J 9 bases; nucleotides not matched to a gene: 16. CDR1 SGHTA and CDR2 FQGNSA come from the germline V gene.

This clonotype was detected many times. The chain joins TRBV6-5 to TRBJ1-1; the D is unclear. The CDR3 is 13 amino acids. The germline V and J ends were trimmed by 1 base and 11 bases, with 14 bases remaining between them. CDR1 and CDR2 from the germline V gene are MNHEY and SVGAGI. CDR3 in DNA: TGTGCCAGCAGTTACTTACACCGAAGCGAGGCTTTCTTT. It codes for CASSYLHRSEAFF.

This clonotype was observed many times. The chain is built from TRBV12-2 and TRBJ1-6; TRBD1, the table's D call, was not compared with the DNA. TRBV12-2 is a pseudogene locus. The CDR3 totals 15 residues. CDR3 residues: CASRLGPTVYSPLHF. CDR3 nucleotides: TGTGCAAGTCGCTTAGGGCCGACAGTTTATTCACCCCTCCACTTT.

This clonotype was detected a few times. The genes are TRBV12-3 or TRBV12-4 and TRBJ2-5, with D possibly matching TRBD2 (6 bases). This CDR3 is built from 14 residues. The germline V and J ends were trimmed by 6 bases and 4 bases, with 15 bases remaining between them. CDR3 residues: CASSPGVTSETQYF. In nucleotides, the CDR3 is TGTGCCAGCAGCCCGGGAGTGACCTCAGAGACCCAGTACTTC.

This clonotype was counted at least ten times. J is TRBJ2-3 and V is TRBV27; D remains unclear. The CDR3 covers 12 residues. Trimming took off 7 bases at V and 0 bases at J, with 5 bases between the two ends. CDR1 and CDR2 (germline): MNHEY, SMNVEV (reference sequence). CDR3 region: CASMDSTDTQYF. The CDR3 bases are TGTGCCAGCATGGACAGCACAGATACGCAGTATTTT.

This clonotype was found many times. The chain carries TRBV19 and TRBJ2-3; the match to TRBD2 covers 8 bases. This CDR3 region has 18 residues. V lost 5 bases, J lost 1 base, and 14 bases stayed unmatched. The germline gives CDR1 LNHDA, CDR2 SQIVND (reference sequence). CDR3 sequence: CASSSGTRRILGTDTQYF. The CDR3, as DNA: TGTGCCAGTAGTTCAGGGACTAGGAGGATCCTCGGCACAGATACGCAGTATTTT.

This clonotype was seen at least ten times. The chain combines TRBV25-1 with TRBJ1-3; no clear D. CDR3 length equals 15 residues. CDR1 is MGHDK and CDR2 is SYGVNS in the germline V gene. Trimming cost V 3 bases and J 0 bases, with 9 bases left between them. CDR3 nucleotide sequence: TGTGCCAGCAGTGATGACCGGAGCTCTGGAAACACCATATATTTT. This sequence encodes CASSDDRSSGNTIYF.

This clonotype has ten or more counts. The rearrangement joins TRBV10-3 to TRBJ2-1, with D possibly matching TRBD1 (6 bases). Germline V gives CDR1 ENHRY, CDR2 SYGVKD. There are 13 residues in the CDR3. The V end lost 9 bases, the J end lost 4 bases, and 13 bases lay between the germline ends. CDR3 loop: CAMSGDGYNEQFF. In nucleotides, the CDR3 is TGTGCCATGTCAGGGGATGGGTACAATGAGCAGTTCTTC.

In its sample, this clonotype was seen many times. V is TRBV27 and J is TRBJ2-3; D unclear. The germline CDR1 and CDR2 sequences are MNHEY and SMNVEV (reference sequence). The CDR3 length is 15 residues. Trimming shortened V by 3 bases and J by 6 bases, and 16 bases separated the two germline ends. The CDR3 loop is CASSFLGSEADTQYF. For the CDR3, the DNA is TGTGCCAGCAGTTTCCTAGGCTCAGAAGCCGATACGCAGTATTTT.

Many counts were recorded for this clonotype. V and J are TRBV20-1 and TRBJ2-5; D may be TRBD2 (5 bases). Trimming shortened V by 0 bases and J by 2 bases, and 19 bases separated the two germline ends. Germline V gene lookup returns CDR1 DFQATT and CDR2 SNEGSKA (reference sequence). CDR3 length: 17 residues. The CDR3 loop is CSARDKGGLRAQETQYF. CDR3 DNA: TGCAGTGCTAGAGATAAGGGTGGATTGCGGGCTCAAGAGACCCAGTACTTC.

This clonotype was detected ten times or more. One end of the junction varies from germline; a read error may be responsible. The chain is built from TRBV14 and TRBJ2-5; tentatively, D is TRBD1 (6 bases). CDR1 and CDR2 from the germline V gene are SGHDN and FVKESK. The CDR3 is 14 residues long. The CDR3 sequence is CANSQDDRRETQYF. DNA of the CDR3: TGTGCCAACAGCCAAGACGACAGGAGGGAGACCCAGTACTTC.